These 10 T cell receptor beta chains were sequenced from one sample in a study of T cells in narcolepsy. TCRdb's copy holds only in-frame clones and misses some; the assay was immunoSEQ multiplex PCR. The data show under 35,000 clones, with approximately 78% seen just once and roughly 2.6% held by the top ten. The specimen was CD45RA- memory CD4+ T cells from PBMCs. These receptors came from a human donor with narcolepsy.

The chain is built from TRBV15 and TRBJ1-2; D remains ambiguous. Trimming cost V 0 bases and J 0 bases, with 14 bases left between them. The CDR3 spans 17 residues. Germline CDR1 LNHNV, CDR2 YYDKDF (reference sequence). CDR3 nucleotide sequence: TGTGCCACCAGCAGAGACCGCCGCCCAGATTCTAACTATGGCTACACCTTC. It codes for CATSRDRRPDSNYGYTF.

The gene calls are TRBV7-8 and TRBJ1-3, with D possibly TRBD1 on 5 matching bases. Deletions cut 1 base from V and 4 bases from J, with 11 bases between. The CDR3 loop spans 15 amino acids. Germline CDR1 reads SGHVS; CDR2 reads FQNEAQ. CDR3 sequence reads: CASSLVGGAGNTIYF. The DNA of the CDR3 is TGTGCCAGCAGCTTAGTTGGGGGTGCGGGAAACACCATATATTTT.

The rearrangement joins TRBV28 to TRBJ1-5; TRBD1 agrees at 8 bases. This CDR3 has 16 residues. Germline CDR1 reads MDHEN; CDR2 reads SYDVKM. The J segment lost 0 bases and the V segment lost 6 bases, leaving 7 bases of the junction unmatched. CDR3 bases: TGTGCCAGCAGCCCTCAGGGGGCCGATAGCAATCAGCCCCAGCATTTT. Amino acid sequence: CASSPQGADSNQPQHF.

The chain has TRBV7-8 and TRBJ2-5, with D possibly TRBD2 on 7 matching bases. The DNA end favors TRBJ2-7, so the J call may be wrong. CDR3 length: 17 residues. Germline V lookup: CDR1 SGHVS, CDR2 FQNEAQ. CDR3 in amino acids: CASSLDPGGHSSYEQYF. The CDR3 nucleotides read TGTGCCAGCAGCTTAGATCCGGGGGGCCATAGCTCCTACGAGCAGTACTTC.

The chain combines TRBV5-6 with TRBJ1-6; D possibly corresponds to TRBD1 (5 bases). CDR1 is SGHDT and CDR2 is YYEEEE in the germline V gene. The CDR3 has 14 amino acids. Trimming removed 0 bases at V and 8 bases at J, with 9 bases between. For the CDR3, the DNA is TGTGCCAGCAGCTTGGGCAGGGCGGATTCACCCCTCCACTTT. It codes for CASSLGRADSPLHF.

The chain uses TRBV10-1 and TRBJ1-1; 7 bases are shared with TRBD1. There are 11 residues in the CDR3. V shed 8 bases, J shed 4 bases, and the junction held 1 base outside the gene matches. Germline CDR1 and CDR2: WNHNN and SYGVQD (reference sequence). In DNA form, the CDR3 reads TGCGCCAGCGGGGACAGCACTGAAGCTTTCTTT. Protein: CASGDSTEAFF.

This clone was picked up one time. The rearrangement uses TRBV5-6 and TRBJ2-7; no clear D gene. Looked up from germline, CDR1 is SGHDT and CDR2 is YYEEEE. V lost 2 bases to trimming and J lost 4 bases, with 7 bases between them. The length of the CDR3 is 12 residues. The CDR3, as DNA: TGTGCCAGCAGCTTCGGCGCATACGAGCAGTACTTC. Its translation: CASSFGAYEQYF.

The CDR3 protein is CASSLSSGNTIYF. The CDR3 coding sequence is TGTGCCAGCAGCTTGAGCTCTGGAAACACCATATATTTT. The chain is built from TRBV5-6 and TRBJ1-3; D is unresolved. CDR1 and CDR2 from the germline V gene are SGHDT and YYEEEE. Trimming took 1 base from V and 0 from J, leaving 2 bases between them. This CDR3 region has 13 residues.

This chain links TRBV4-1 with TRBJ1-3; D is uncertain. Looked up from germline, CDR1 is MGHRA and CDR2 is YSYEKL. V gave up 7 bases and J gave up 4 bases, with 11 bases separating them. The CDR3 runs 13 residues. The CDR3 DNA follows: TGCGCCAGCAAGGATGGCAGGGGAAACACCATATATTTT. Its translation: CASKDGRGNTIYF.

The genes are TRBV5-1 and TRBJ1-2, with 8 bases aligning to TRBD1. The CDR3 covers 14 residues. J gave up 2 bases and V 5 bases, and 5 bases lay outside the gene matches. Germline CDR1 SGHRS, CDR2 YFSETQ. The CDR3 loop is CASSRDRTNYGYTF. CDR3 in DNA: TGCGCCAGCAGTCGGGACAGGACCAACTATGGCTACACCTTC.